These 17 T cell receptor beta chains originate from one sample sequenced in a study of identical twins. TCRdb called the 5' RACE reads again in MiXCR, with one record for every CDR3 protein. The table includes 550,000 to 700,000 distinct CDR3 sequences, more than 9% detected once. These data were also filed under a second study, of yellow fever vaccine responses in identical twins.

The sequenced sample consisted of PBMCs. The receptors stem from a young woman in good health.

Many counts were recorded for this clonotype. This chain joins TRBV3-1 and TRBJ2-5, with 8 bases identical to TRBD1. This CDR3 is built from 16 residues. Germline CDR1 and CDR2: LGHDT and YNNKEL (reference sequence). Trimming cost V 4 bases and J 0 bases; bases outside gene matches: 7. The chain's CDR3 is CASSLPKTGDQETQYF. CDR3 coding DNA: TGTGCCAGCAGCCTTCCCAAGACAGGGGACCAAGAGACCCAGTACTTC.

CDR3: CATSREAGATDTQYF. CDR3 sequence (DNA): TGTGCCACCAGCAGAGAGGCAGGGGCGACAGATACGCAGTATTTT. The rearrangement uses TRBV15 and TRBJ2-3; perhaps TRBD1 as D (6 bases). Trimming shortened V by 0 bases and J by 3 bases, and 10 bases separated the two germline ends. CDR1 LNHNV and CDR2 YYDKDF come from the germline V gene (reference sequence). The CDR3 consists of 15 residues. Full variable domain (missing parts from reference TRBV15 and TRBJ2-3): DAMVIQNPRYQVTQFGKPVTLSCSQTLNHNVMYWYQQKSSQAPKLLFHYYDKDFNNEADTPDNFQSRRPNTSFCFLDIRSPGLGDTAMYLCATSREAGATDTQYFGPGTRLTVL.

This chain joins TRBV18 and TRBJ1-1; D call uncertain. The CDR3 spans 15 residues. The germline gives CDR1 KGHSH, CDR2 LQKENI. Trimming pared 2 bases from V and 3 bases from J, leaving 13 bases between. CDR3 DNA: TGTGCCAGCTCACCATCCCGGGGAGGCCACACTGAAGCTTTCTTT. Translated: CASSPSRGGHTEAFF.

In this sample, this clonotype turned up a few times. The V gene is TRBV24-1, the J gene TRBJ2-1; 11 bases line up with TRBD2. The CDR3 loop spans 16 amino acids. In germline, CDR1 is KGHDR, CDR2 SFDVKD. Unmatched junction bases numbered 6, after V lost 1 base and J lost 8 bases. The CDR3 region has the DNA TGTGCCACCAGTGATTTTGTCACTAGCGGGAGTGATGAGCAGTTCTTC. Translating gives CATSDFVTSGSDEQFF.

This clonotype came up many times. The CDR3 region is CASSSLDTPPAKNIQYF. Here the CDR3 DNA reads TGTGCCAGCAGCAGTTTGGATACCCCCCCGGCCAAAAACATTCAGTACTTC. This rearrangement joins TRBV14 to TRBJ2-4; D gene uncertain. Trimming took 5 bases from V and 1 from J, leaving 18 bases between them. CDR3 length: 17 residues. Germline V gene lookup returns CDR1 SGHDN and CDR2 FVKESK. Combining the CDR3 with reference TRBV14 and TRBJ2-4 gives the whole variable domain EAGVTQFPSHSVIEKGQTVTLRCDPISGHDNLYWYRRVMGKEIKFLLHFVKESKQDESGMPNNRFLAERTGGTYSTLKVQPAELEDSGVYFCASSSLDTPPAKNIQYFGAGTRLSVL.

A few counts support this clonotype. The J gene is TRBJ2-1, the V gene TRBV15, with TRBD2 as a possible D gene (6 bases). The CDR3 runs to 16 residues. Germline CDR1 is LNHNV and CDR2 is YYDKDF (reference sequence). V was cut by 1 base and J by 5 bases, with 15 bases left in between. The CDR3 is CATSRAEGSPNNEQFF. The CDR3 coding sequence is TGTGCCACCAGCAGAGCGGAGGGGTCACCCAACAATGAGCAGTTCTTC. The full variable domain, in which reference TRBV15 and TRBJ2-1 provide the parts outside the CDR3, is DAMVIQNPRYQVTQFGKPVTLSCSQTLNHNVMYWYQQKSSQAPKLLFHYYDKDFNNEADTPDNFQSRRPNTSFCFLDIRSPGLGDTAMYLCATSRAEGSPNNEQFFGPGTRLTVL.

This clonotype was found a few times. The V and J genes are TRBV7-2 and TRBJ2-3, with D uncertain. The CDR3 has 14 residues. Trimming left V 3 bases short and J 0 bases short, with 7 bases between. The germline V gene has CDR1 SGHTA and CDR2 FQGNSA. For the CDR3, the DNA is TGTGCCAGCAGCTTCCAGCGAAGCACAGATACGCAGTATTTT. Translating gives CASSFQRSTDTQYF.

This clonotype was detected many times. The rearrangement uses TRBV20-1 and TRBJ2-1; the D is unclear. Germline lookup yields CDR1 DFQATT and CDR2 SNEGSKA (reference sequence). Trimming stripped 6 bases from V and 4 bases from J, with 7 bases between. This CDR3 spans 11 amino acids. This CDR3 reads CSAYHYNEQFF. CDR3 nucleotide sequence: TGCAGTGCGTACCATTACAATGAGCAGTTCTTC.

This clonotype has only a few counts. The V and J genes are TRBV12-3 or TRBV12-4 and TRBJ1-2; the match to TRBD1 covers 10 bases. The CDR3 consists of 14 residues. V gave up 5 bases and J gave up 5 bases; unmatched junction bases: 5. CDR3 amino acids: CASSRRDRGYGYTF. The CDR3 nucleotides read TGTGCCAGCAGTCGCCGGGACAGGGGTTATGGCTACACCTTC.

This clonotype occurred many times. The rearrangement links TRBV29-1 to TRBJ2-3, with 10 positions matching TRBD2. V was pared by 1 base and J by 5 bases, with 12 bases of the junction left unmatched. The germline CDR1 and CDR2 sequences are SQVTM and ANQGSEA. The CDR3 has 17 residues. CDR3 nucleotides: TGCAGCGTTGAAGTTTACGGAGCGGGAGGGTATGGAGATACGCAGTATTTT. It is translated as CSVEVYGAGGYGDTQYF.

This clonotype was seen ten or more times. The chain employs TRBV7-9 and TRBJ2-1; 9 bases line up with TRBD2. Germline V gives CDR1 SEHNR, CDR2 FQNEAQ (reference sequence). The CDR3 is 15 amino acids. V gave up 4 bases and J gave up 6 bases; unmatched junction bases: 7. As DNA, the CDR3 is TGTGCCAGCAGCTATAGCGGGAGTTTGAGCAATGAGCAGTTCTTC. Translated, it gives CASSYSGSLSNEQFF. Full variable domain (missing parts from reference TRBV7-9 and TRBJ2-1): DTGVSQNPRHKITKRGQNVTFRCDPISEHNRLYWYRQTLGQGPEFLTYFQNEAQLEKSRLLSDRFSAERPKGSFSTLEIQRTEQGDSAMYLCASSYSGSLSNEQFFGPGTRLTVL.

This clonotype was counted a few times. The rearrangement uses TRBV7-8 and TRBJ2-3, with D perhaps assigned TRBD1 or TRBD2 (5 bases each). The V end was cut by 3 bases, the J end by 2 bases, with 21 bases between. CDR1 SGHVS and CDR2 FQNEAQ come from the germline V gene. The CDR3 has 18 residues. The CDR3 region has the DNA TGTGCCAGCAGCTTTCCACAGGAGGTGCCCTTAGTCACAGATACGCAGTATTTT. Residues: CASSFPQEVPLVTDTQYF. Full variable domain (outside the CDR3, taken from reference TRBV7-8 and TRBJ2-3): GAGVSQSPRYKVAKRGQDVALRCDPISGHVSLFWYQQALGQGPEFLTYFQNEAQLDKSGLPSDRFFAERPEGSVSTLKIQRTQQEDSAVYLCASSFPQEVPLVTDTQYFGPGTRLTVL.

The chain employs TRBV7-8 and TRBJ2-5, with 9 bases that match TRBD2. The CDR3 sequence is 16 residues long. Unmatched junction bases numbered 10, after V lost 4 bases and J lost 4 bases. Germline assignment: CDR1 SGHVS and CDR2 FQNEAQ. CDR3 sequence: CASSSQPGLASETQYF. The CDR3 DNA reads as TGTGCCAGCAGCTCACAACCGGGACTAGCCTCAGAGACCCAGTACTTC. Full variable domain (missing parts from reference TRBV7-8 and TRBJ2-5): GAGVSQSPRYKVAKRGQDVALRCDPISGHVSLFWYQQALGQGPEFLTYFQNEAQLDKSGLPSDRFFAERPEGSVSTLKIQRTQQEDSAVYLCASSSQPGLASETQYFGPGTRLLVL.

The chain carries TRBV5-1 and TRBJ2-7; TRBD1 matches at 10 bases. Germline values: CDR1 SGHRS, CDR2 YFSETQ. Trimming at V came to 3 bases and at J to 3 bases, leaving 12 bases not matched to a gene. The CDR3 is made up of 17 amino acids. The chain's CDR3 is CASSSRDRGATGYEQYF. The CDR3 bases are TGCGCCAGCAGCTCCCGGGACAGGGGCGCTACAGGCTACGAGCAGTACTTC.

In this sample, this clonotype turned up many times. This sequence joins TRBV6-2 or TRBV6-3 and TRBJ2-7; no clear D. This CDR3 region has 13 residues. CDR1 MNHEY and CDR2 SVGEGT come from the germline V gene. V was trimmed by 0 bases and J by 4 bases, leaving 7 bases between them. CDR3 nucleotide sequence: TGTGCCAGCAGTTACTCGGTACAGTACGAGCAGTACTTC. Translated, it gives CASSYSVQYEQYF.

This clonotype was seen ten or more times. The chain employs TRBV10-1 and TRBJ2-1, with D uncertain. Germline V gene data show CDR1 as WNHNN and CDR2 as SYGVQD (reference sequence). This CDR3 is 14 amino acids long. The V end lost 8 bases, the J end lost 4 bases, and 15 bases lay between the germline ends. The CDR3 bases are TGCGCCAGCTCCCCTCGGCGGCAATACAATGAGCAGTTCTTC. The encoded protein is CASSPRRQYNEQFF.

This clonotype was counted only a few times. This chain uses TRBV20-1 with TRBJ2-7, with D perhaps TRBD1 (6 bases). In germline, CDR1 is DFQATT, CDR2 SNEGSKA (reference sequence). This CDR3 has 14 residues. Deletions cut 3 bases from V and 3 bases from J, with 15 bases between. The CDR3 region is CSARGALASYEQYF. The CDR3 coding sequence is TGCAGTGCTAGGGGGGCGTTAGCGAGCTACGAGCAGTACTTC.